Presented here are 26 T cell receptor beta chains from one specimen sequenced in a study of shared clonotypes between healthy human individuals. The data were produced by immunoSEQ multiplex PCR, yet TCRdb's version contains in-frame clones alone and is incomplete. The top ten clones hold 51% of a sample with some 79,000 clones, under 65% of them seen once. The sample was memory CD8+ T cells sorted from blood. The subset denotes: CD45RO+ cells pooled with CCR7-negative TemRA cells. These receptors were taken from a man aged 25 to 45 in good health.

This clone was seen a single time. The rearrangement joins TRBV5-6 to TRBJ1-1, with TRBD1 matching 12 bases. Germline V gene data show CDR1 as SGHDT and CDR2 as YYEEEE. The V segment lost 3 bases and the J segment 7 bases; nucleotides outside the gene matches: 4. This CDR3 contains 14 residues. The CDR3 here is CASSYGTGGVEAFF. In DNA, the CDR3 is TGTGCCAGCAGCTATGGGACAGGGGGCGTTGAAGCTTTCTTT. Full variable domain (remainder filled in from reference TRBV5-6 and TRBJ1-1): DAGVTQSPTHLIKTRGQQVTLRCSPKSGHDTVSWYQQALGQGPQFIFQYYEEEERQRGNFPDRFSGHQFPNYSSELNVNALLLGDSALYLCASSYGTGGVEAFFGQGTRLTVV.

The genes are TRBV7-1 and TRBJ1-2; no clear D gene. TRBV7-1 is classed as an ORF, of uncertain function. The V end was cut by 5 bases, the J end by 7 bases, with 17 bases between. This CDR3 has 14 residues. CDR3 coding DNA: TGTGCCAGCAGCCCCCGGACCGACGACGGTGGCTACACCTTC. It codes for CASSPRTDDGGYTF.

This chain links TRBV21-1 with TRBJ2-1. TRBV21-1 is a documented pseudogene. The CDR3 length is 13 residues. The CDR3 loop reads CASSKGRHVGEFF. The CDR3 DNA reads TGTGCCAGCAGCAAGGGACGGCACGTTGGGGAGTTCTTC.

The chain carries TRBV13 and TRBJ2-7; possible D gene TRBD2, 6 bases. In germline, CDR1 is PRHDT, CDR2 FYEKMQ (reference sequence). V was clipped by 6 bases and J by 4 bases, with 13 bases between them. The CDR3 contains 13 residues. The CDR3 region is CASRSTSIYEQYF. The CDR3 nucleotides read TGTGCCAGCAGGTCGACTAGTATATACGAGCAGTACTTC.

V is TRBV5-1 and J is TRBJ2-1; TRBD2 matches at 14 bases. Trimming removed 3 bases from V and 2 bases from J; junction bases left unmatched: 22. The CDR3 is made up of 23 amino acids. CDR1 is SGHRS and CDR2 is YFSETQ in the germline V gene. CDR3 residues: CASSSPGPGTGTSGSRAYNEQFF. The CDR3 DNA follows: TGCGCCAGCAGCTCTCCAGGACCTGGAACCGGGACTAGCGGGAGTAGGGCCTACAATGAGCAGTTCTTC.

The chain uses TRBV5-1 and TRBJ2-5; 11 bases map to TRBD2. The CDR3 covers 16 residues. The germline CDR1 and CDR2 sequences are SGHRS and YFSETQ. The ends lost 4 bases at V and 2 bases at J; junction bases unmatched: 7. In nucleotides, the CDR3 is TGCGCCAGCAGCCCAATAGCGGGAGGGATGCAAGAGACCCAGTACTTC. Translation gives CASSPIAGGMQETQYF.

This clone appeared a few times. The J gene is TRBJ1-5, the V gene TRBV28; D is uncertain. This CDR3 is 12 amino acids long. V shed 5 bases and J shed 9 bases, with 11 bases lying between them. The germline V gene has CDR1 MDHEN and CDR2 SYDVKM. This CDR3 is CASSLPSGPQHF. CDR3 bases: TGTGCCAGCAGTCTCCCGTCCGGGCCCCAGCATTTT.

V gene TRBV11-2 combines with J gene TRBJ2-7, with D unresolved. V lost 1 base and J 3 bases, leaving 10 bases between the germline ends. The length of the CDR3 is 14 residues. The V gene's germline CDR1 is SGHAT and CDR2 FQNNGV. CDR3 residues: CASSLGSVFYEQYF. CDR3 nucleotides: TGTGCCAGCAGCTTAGGGTCAGTTTTCTACGAGCAGTACTTC.

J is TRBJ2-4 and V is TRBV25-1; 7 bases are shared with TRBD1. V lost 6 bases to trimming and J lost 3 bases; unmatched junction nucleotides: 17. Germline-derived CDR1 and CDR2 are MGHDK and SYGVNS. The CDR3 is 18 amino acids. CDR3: CASRPGQSSVVGKNIQYF. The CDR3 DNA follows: TGTGCCAGCAGGCCGGGACAGAGTAGCGTAGTCGGCAAAAACATTCAGTACTTC.

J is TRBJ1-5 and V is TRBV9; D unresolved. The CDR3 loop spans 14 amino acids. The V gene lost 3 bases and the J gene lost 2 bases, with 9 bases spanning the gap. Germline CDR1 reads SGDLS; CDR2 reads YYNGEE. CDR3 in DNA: TGTGCCAGCAGCGCCGCGGGTGGCAATCAGCCCCAGCATTTT. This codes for CASSAAGGNQPQHF. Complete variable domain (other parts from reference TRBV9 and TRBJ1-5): DSGVTQTPKHLITATGQRVTLRCSPRSGDLSVYWYQQSLDQGLQFLIQYYNGEERAKGNILERFSAQQFPDLHSELNLSSLELGDSALYFCASSAAGGNQPQHFGDGTRLSIL.

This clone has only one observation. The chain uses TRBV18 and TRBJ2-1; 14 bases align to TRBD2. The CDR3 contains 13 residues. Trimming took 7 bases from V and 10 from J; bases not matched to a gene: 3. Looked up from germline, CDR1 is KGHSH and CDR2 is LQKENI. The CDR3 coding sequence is TGTGCCAGCTTAGGGACTAGCGGGGGCGAGCAGTTCTTC. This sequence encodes CASLGTSGGEQFF.

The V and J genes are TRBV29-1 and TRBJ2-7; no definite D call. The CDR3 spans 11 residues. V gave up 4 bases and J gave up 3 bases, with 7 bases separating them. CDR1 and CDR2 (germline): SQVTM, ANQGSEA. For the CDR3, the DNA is TGCAGCGTTGTTGACCGCTACGAGCAGTACTTC. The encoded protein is CSVVDRYEQYF.

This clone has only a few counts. CDR3 in DNA: TGTGCCAGCATGGGGTCTGGTCCCGGAGGTCTCTCCACTGAAGCTTTCTTT. Residues: CASMGSGPGGLSTEAFF. The chain recombines TRBV2 with TRBJ1-1; D uncertain. Germline assignment: CDR1 SNHLY and CDR2 FYNNEI. CDR3 length: 17 residues. V lost 7 bases to trimming and J lost 4 bases, with 25 bases between them.

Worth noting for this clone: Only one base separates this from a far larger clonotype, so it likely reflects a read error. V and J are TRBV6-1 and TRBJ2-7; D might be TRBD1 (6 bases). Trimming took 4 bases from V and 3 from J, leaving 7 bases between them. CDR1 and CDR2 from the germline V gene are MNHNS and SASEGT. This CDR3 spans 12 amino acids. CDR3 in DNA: TGTGCCAGCAGTGGGACAGACTACGAGCAGTACTTC. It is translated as CASSGTDYEQYF.

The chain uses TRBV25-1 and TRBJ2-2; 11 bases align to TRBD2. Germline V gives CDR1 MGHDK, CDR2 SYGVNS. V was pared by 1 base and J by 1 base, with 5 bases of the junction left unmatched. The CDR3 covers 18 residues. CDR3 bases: TGTGCCAGCAGTGAATGGGGACTAGCGGTTTTGAACACCGGGGAGCTGTTTTTT. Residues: CASSEWGLAVLNTGELFF.

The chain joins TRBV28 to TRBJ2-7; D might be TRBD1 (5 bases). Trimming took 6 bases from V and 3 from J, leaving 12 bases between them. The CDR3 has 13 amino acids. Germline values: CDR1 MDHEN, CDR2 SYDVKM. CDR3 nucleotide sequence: TGTGCCAGCAGGTCAGGGTTTGGCTACGAGCAGTACTTC. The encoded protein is CASRSGFGYEQYF.

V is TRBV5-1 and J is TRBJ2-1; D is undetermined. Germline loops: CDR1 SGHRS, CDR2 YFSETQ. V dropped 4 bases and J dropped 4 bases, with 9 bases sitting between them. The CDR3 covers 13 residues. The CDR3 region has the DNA TGCGCCAGCAGCCACTTGAATTACAATGAGCAGTTCTTC. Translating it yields CASSHLNYNEQFF.

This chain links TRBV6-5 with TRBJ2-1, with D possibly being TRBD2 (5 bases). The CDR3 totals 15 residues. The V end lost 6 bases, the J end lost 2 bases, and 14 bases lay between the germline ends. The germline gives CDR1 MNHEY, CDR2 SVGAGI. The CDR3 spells CASSQADATYNEQFF. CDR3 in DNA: TGTGCCAGCAGCCAAGCGGACGCTACCTACAATGAGCAGTTCTTC.

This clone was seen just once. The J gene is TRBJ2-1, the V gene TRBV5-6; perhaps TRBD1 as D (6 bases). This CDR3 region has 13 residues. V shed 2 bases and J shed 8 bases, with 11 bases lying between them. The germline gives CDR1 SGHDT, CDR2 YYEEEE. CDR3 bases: TGTGCCAGCAGCTTAGGACAGTCCCATGAGCAGTTCTTC. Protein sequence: CASSLGQSHEQFF.

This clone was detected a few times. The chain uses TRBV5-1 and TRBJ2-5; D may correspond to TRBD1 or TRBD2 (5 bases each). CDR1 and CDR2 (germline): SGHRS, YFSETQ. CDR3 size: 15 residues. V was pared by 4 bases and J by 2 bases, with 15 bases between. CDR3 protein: CASSTGTTAQETQYF. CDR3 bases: TGCGCCAGCAGCACCGGGACCACAGCTCAAGAGACCCAGTACTTC.

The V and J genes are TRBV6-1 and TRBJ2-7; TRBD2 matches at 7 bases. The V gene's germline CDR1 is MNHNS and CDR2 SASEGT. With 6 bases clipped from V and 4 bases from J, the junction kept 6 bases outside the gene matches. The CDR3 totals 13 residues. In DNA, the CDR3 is TGTGCCAGCAGAGCGGGACTACTTTACGAGCAGTACTTC. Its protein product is CASRAGLLYEQYF.

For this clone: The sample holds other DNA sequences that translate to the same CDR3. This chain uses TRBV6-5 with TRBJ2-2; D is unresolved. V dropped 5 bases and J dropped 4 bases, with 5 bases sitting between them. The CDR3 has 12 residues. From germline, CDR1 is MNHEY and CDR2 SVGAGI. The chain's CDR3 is CASSPLTGELFF. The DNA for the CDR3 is TGTGCCAGCAGTCCTCTCACCGGGGAGCTGTTTTTT.

This chain's CDR3 is CASRSLEGDEQFF. The DNA of the CDR3 is TGTGCCAGCAGGAGCTTAGAAGGTGATGAGCAGTTCTTC. The chain carries TRBV13 and TRBJ2-1, with unresolved D. Germline CDR1 PRHDT, CDR2 FYEKMQ (reference sequence). The CDR3 is made up of 13 amino acids. V lost 6 bases to trimming and J lost 8 bases, with 14 bases between them.

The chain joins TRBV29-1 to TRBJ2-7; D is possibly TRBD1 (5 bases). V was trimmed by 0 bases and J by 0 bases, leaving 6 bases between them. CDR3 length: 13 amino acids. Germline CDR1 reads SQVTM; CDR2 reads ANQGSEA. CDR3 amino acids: CSVEEDNSYEQYF. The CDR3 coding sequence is TGCAGCGTTGAAGAGGACAACTCCTACGAGCAGTACTTC.

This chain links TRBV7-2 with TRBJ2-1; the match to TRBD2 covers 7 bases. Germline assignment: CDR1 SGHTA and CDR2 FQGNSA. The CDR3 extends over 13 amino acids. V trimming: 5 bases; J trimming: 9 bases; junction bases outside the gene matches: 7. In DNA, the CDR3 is TGTGCCAGCAGCATAAACCCGGGGGGTGAGCAGTTCTTC. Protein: CASSINPGGEQFF.

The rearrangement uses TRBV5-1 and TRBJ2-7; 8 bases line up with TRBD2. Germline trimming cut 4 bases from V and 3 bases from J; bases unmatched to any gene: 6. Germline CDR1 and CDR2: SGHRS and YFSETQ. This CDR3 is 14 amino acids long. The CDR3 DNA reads TGCGCCAGCAGCCAGGGACTAGAGGTCTACGAGCAGTACTTC. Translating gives CASSQGLEVYEQYF.